This TCR beta chain was sequenced in a study of T-cell reconstitution after alpha-beta-depleted transplantation in children. This clonotype was picked up many times. Unique molecular identifiers were built into the TCRbeta library. TCRdb reprocessed the PCR reads via MiXCR and lists one record per CDR3 protein. The sample lists some 550,000 distinct CDR3 sequences, 23% seen once, with 13% to 15% in the top ten. CDR1 and CDR2 (germline): MDHEN, SYDVKM. Trimming took 5 bases from V and 5 from J, leaving 15 bases between them. The CDR3 has 14 amino acids. Here the sequenced sample was PBMCs, mostly from graft donor cells, taken 360 days after TCRalphabeta/CD19-depleted stem cell transplant. This receptor was obtained from a boy less than two years old who had a stem cell transplant for acute myeloid leukemia, so the T cells may come from the graft donor. V gene TRBV28 combines with J gene TRBJ2-5, with D tentatively TRBD2 (6 bases). The CDR3 DNA sequence: TGTGCCAGCAGTCTCGGGACTCTCAAGGAGACCCAGTACTTC. Protein: CASSLGTLKETQYF.